The source of this T cell receptor beta chain is a study of cytomegalovirus exposure and HLA in healthy donors (dated by TCRdb to 2016 to 2017). A note on the overall study: In an earlier analysis of approximately 640 of the donors, 276 Gb of sequence data and just under 120 million unique TCR beta sequences from about 179 million T cells were reported. About 300 gigabases of sequencing data and around 85 million unique TCR sequences made up an early release that covered several hundred HLA-typed donors. Of the 398 genotyped donors, 65% to 90% fell in the genetic ancestry cluster associated with self-reported Caucasian donors. The study aimed to test whether cataloging public T cell receptors could reveal signatures of past pathogen exposure. Using immunosequencing, the study profiled T cell repertoires from 640 or so subjects and related those repertoires to cytomegalovirus serostatus. In addition to the first cohort of roughly 700 subjects, a separate validation cohort of 120 different subjects was used. High-throughput TCR immunosequencing, statistical association of individual TCRs with disease status, and machine learning were combined to predict cytomegalovirus infection status. A later analysis re-analyzed previously published TCR beta repertoires from 666 donors and added high-resolution HLA genotyping to study TCR occurrence patterns. Rather than using new phenotypic data, the later analysis identified candidate immune exposures from TCR beta sequences and from how often those sequences occurred across donors. In an earlier analysis of a few hundred of the donors, high-throughput TCR beta sequencing was used to judge whether each TCR beta V gene segment behaved as functional or pseudogenic. Donor age, sex, ethnicity and CMV serostatus were collected together with the repertoire data. A later genetic analysis used genome-wide SNP genotypes for about 65% of the 666 donors, treating that subset as a discovery cohort. Every repertoire in the discovery cohort had been generated on one and the same sequencing platform. Class I and class II HLA loci were covered by the typing at four-digit resolution. The number of typed donors differed by locus: about 620-640 for A, B, C, DRB1 and DQB1; some 540 for DQA1; fewer than 610 for DPA1; and roughly 450 for DPB1. Roughly 5 DR-DQ haplotypes were treated as single units for association and clustering because of strong linkage in the cohort. Among some 400 genotyped donors of the cohort, an average of around 240,000 unique TCR beta nucleotide sequences were sequenced per donor, roughly 20% of them non-productive. Here is what the overall study found, with its caveats: According to a later analysis, most CMV-associated TCR beta chains appeared to be HLA-restricted, and the HLA associations seemed to be driven largely by CMV exposure. In a later analysis, HLA-associated TCR beta chains showed more clonal expansion and lower generation probabilities than non-associated chains that were equally common. Cytomegalovirus status was reported to be diagnosed by the classifier with high specificity and sensitivity in both the original and validation cohorts. The 87-base-pair reads could not distinguish some IMGT-functional V segments, including TRBV6-2 and TRBV6-3, so those segments were excluded. Because HLA typing was missing for some donors at each locus, association tests included only the typed subset. In this cohort, only TCR beta chains were sequenced, and detectable features were limited by the absence of alpha or paired-chain data. According to a later genetic analysis, donors in an Asian-associated ancestry cluster had fewer N-insertions in productive TCRs than the approximately 700-donor mean. At a false discovery rate of 0.05, a later analysis linked approximately 18,000 TCR beta sequences to specific HLA alleles. The only immune exposure information available for the cohort was CMV serostatus. A group of highly shared sequence variants was considered likely to be a technical artifact of the sequencing pipeline. A further reported finding was that TCR beta sequences accurately predicted the HLA-A and HLA-B alleles for most subjects in the first cohort. Three of the identified cytomegalovirus-associated TCR beta chains were confirmed in vitro to be specific for cytomegalovirus antigens. In a later genetic analysis, a missense DCLRE1C variant was associated with V-gene and J-gene trimming of TCR beta chains, and the association was replicated in an independent cohort. While some public TCRs were present in many individuals, most TCR sequences turned up only very rarely across donors. When HLA alleles, especially DR and DQ, strongly co-occurred, TCR associations were difficult to assign to individual alleles. Over 15 rarely observed V segments, including chromosome 9 orphons, were excluded from the earlier analysis of some 590 of the donors because counts were too low. A later analysis reported that several top co-occurrence clusters appeared linked to parvovirus B19, influenza, CMV and Epstein-Barr virus. According to the authors, the approach could potentially be generalized to other disease states and immunological phenotypes. A later analysis found that TCR association rates varied across HLA loci, with DRB1 alleles showing the most associated TCRs and HLA-C alleles the fewest. The study gave a list of under 200 TCR beta chains associated with cytomegalovirus. Correlated functional status among segregating V segments might reflect linkage disequilibrium, but an unknown experimental factor could not be ruled out. Broadly in line with IMGT annotations, most TCR beta V segments showed up in productive rearrangements about 90% or about 30% of the time in an earlier analysis of 450 to 750 of the donors. Roughly uniform sequencing depth across donors was assumed in presence/absence analyses, although this assumption may not hold.

With regard to this clone: No antigen is known for it. The record has no base qualities; no much larger clone is one base away.

In total, approximately 690 healthy bone marrow donors made up the cohort. Cohort members were all nominally healthy when sampled, although unrecorded immune exposures were likely present. The donor tested CMV seropositive and was one of the 289 seropositive cohort members. Every donor gave a peripheral blood sample, and the peripheral blood mononuclear cells from that sample were used for TCR beta sequencing. Genomic DNA extraction from the blood cell samples was performed with the Qiagen DNeasy Blood Extraction Kit. Libraries were built with the immunoSEQ multiplex PCR assay. The multiplex PCR relied on a mix of 60 forward primers for TCR Vbeta segments and 13 reverse primers for TCR Jbeta segments. Amplification of the CDR3 region of rearranged TCR beta genes was performed with a multiplex PCR assay on genomic DNA. The amplified TCR beta libraries were sequenced on the Illumina HiSeq System as 87-base-pair reads. The source study handled its data this way. Across the 700 or so repertoires, a later analysis counted about 81 million unique TCR beta chains, 9.5 million to 13 million of which were shared by at least two donors. A nearest-neighbor algorithm error-corrected the raw reads and collapsed the reads into unique sequences, merging closely related sequences to remove PCR and sequencing errors. To assign V, D and J gene segments, CDR3 sequences were aligned to IMGT reference sequences. For a sequence to be retained, a match of at least six nucleotides to both a V gene segment and a J gene segment was required. Rearrangements were classified as productive when the CDR3 lacked stop codons and remained in frame with V and J, and all other rearrangements were classified as non-productive. CDR3 was defined by IMGT convention, running from the second conserved V-encoded cysteine to the conserved J-encoded phenylalanine. Sequences without an unambiguous match to a single V gene segment were excluded from the earlier analysis of over 500 of the donors. In an earlier analysis of several hundred of the donors, V segments were called functional above 56.7% productive rearrangements and were called segregating when the between-donor standard deviation exceeded 5%. To diagnose cytomegalovirus status from the catalog of TCR beta chain sequences, a statistical classification framework was built. In a later analysis, V and J genes were assigned by comparing TCR nucleotide sequences against IMGT/GENE-DB human TR gene sequences. In a later analysis, CDR3 sequences and most-parsimonious VDJ recombination scenarios were assigned using the TCRdist pipeline. A later analysis defined each TCR beta chain by its CDR3 amino acid sequence plus V-gene family, and excluded reads lacking a unique V-gene family. In a later analysis, around 650 highly shared, low-generation-probability nucleotide sequences were removed to address suspected cross-contamination and a sequencing artifact. In a later analysis, a clonal expansion index for each public chain was calculated from normalized within-repertoire ranks of inferred template counts. In a later analysis, generation probabilities were computed using a VDJ recombination model fitted to out-of-frame rearrangements, and the results were checked against IGoR. In a later analysis, hypergeometric tests were used to score TCR-TCR, TCR-HLA and TCR-CMV co-occurrence, with a repertoire-size bias correction applied to TCR pairs. A later analysis estimated false discovery rates by permuting HLA or CMV assignments 20 times. A later analysis grouped co-occurring TCRs with DBSCAN, adding TCRdist sequence similarity when clustering within HLA-allele-positive subsets. Repertoires with fewer than 30,000 or more than 120,000 public chains were left out of co-occurrence clustering, as were a handful of repertoires with anomalous nucleotide sharing. Held by TCRdb, this immuneACCESS table contains in-frame sequences only and omits some clones. Under half of the omission traces to an unresolved V gene where checked; the cause of the rest is unknown. The V and J calls and clone size come from that table; D and trimming were worked out from the DNA. Recorded for this sample are more than 95,000 clones; approximately 72% of them occurred a single time. Of the sample, 13% to 15% falls within the top ten clones.

The germline V gene encodes CDR1 MNHEY and CDR2 SVGAGI. Inclusive of the bounding cysteine and phenylalanine, the CDR3 is 14 residues long. Just the 42-base CDR3 DNA is kept, in frame starting at base 1. Compared with germline, V lacks 3 bases and J lacks 3 bases; bases without a gene match: 4. This receptor was obtained from a woman in her seventies in good health and CMV-seropositive. The chain is encoded by TRBV6-5 joined to TRBJ1-1; TRBD1 matches 7 bases in the middle. The sample comprised PBMCs. The nucleotide sequence is given as TGTGCCAGCAGTTATACAGGGGTCGACACTGAAGCTTTCTTT. The encoded protein is CASSYTGVDTEAFF.